The rows below give T cell receptor beta chains drawn from one sample of a study of CD4 T cells in relation to SARS-CoV-2 and coronaviruses. Sequenced by immunoSEQ multiplex PCR; TCRdb stores in-frame clones only, minus some. The repertoire consists of some 64,000 clones, with less than 95% occurring once and the leading ten covering 0.13% to 0.15%. Sequencing was carried out using naive CD4+ T cells from PBMCs. The receptors originated from a human donor in good health. Both conserved end residues are part of each CDR3. Each record gives: D gene, V gene, clone size, J gene, CDR3 protein, CDR3 DNA. D genes are given only for firm matches. A clone size is listed for some rows: how often the clone was seen (once, few, many), or a class if it is expanded.

d_gene: NA
v_gene: TRBV13
abundance: NA
j_gene: TRBJ2-3
CDR3aa: CASSTRGISTDTQYF
CDR3nt: TGTGCCAGCAGCACACGGGGTATAAGCACAGATACGCAGTATTTT

d_gene: TRBD2
v_gene: TRBV9
abundance: NA
j_gene: TRBJ2-3
CDR3aa: CASSGLAGVSTDTQYF
CDR3nt: TGTGCCAGCAGCGGACTAGCGGGAGTGAGCACAGATACGCAGTATTTT

d_gene: TRBD2
v_gene: TRBV2
abundance: NA
j_gene: TRBJ2-7
CDR3aa: CASTGTSGAYEQYF
CDR3nt: TGTGCCAGCACCGGGACTAGCGGGGCCTACGAGCAGTACTTC

d_gene: NA
v_gene: TRBV20-1
abundance: NA
j_gene: TRBJ2-5
CDR3aa: CSAKLGETQYF
CDR3nt: TGCAGTGCTAAACTAGGGGAGACCCAGTACTTC

d_gene: NA
v_gene: TRBV19
abundance: once
j_gene: TRBJ2-7
CDR3aa: CASSMVVAYEQYF
CDR3nt: TGTGCCAGTAGTATGGTGGTAGCCTACGAGCAGTACTTC

d_gene: TRBD2
v_gene: TRBV10-2
abundance: NA
j_gene: TRBJ2-1
CDR3aa: CASQRGSYNEQFF
CDR3nt: TGCGCCAGCCAGCGGGGGTCCTACAATGAGCAGTTCTTC

d_gene: NA
v_gene: TRBV19
abundance: NA
j_gene: TRBJ1-5
CDR3aa: CASSIQIGRGSNQPQHF
CDR3nt: TGTGCCAGTAGTATACAGATTGGCAGGGGCAGCAATCAGCCCCAGCATTTT

d_gene: NA
v_gene: TRBV18
abundance: NA
j_gene: TRBJ2-7
CDR3aa: CASSPTQTYEQYF
CDR3nt: TGTGCCAGCTCACCCACGCAGACCTACGAGCAGTACTTC

d_gene: NA
v_gene: TRBV9
abundance: NA
j_gene: TRBJ2-3
CDR3aa: CASSAFQGNTDTQYF
CDR3nt: TGTGCCAGCAGCGCTTTCCAGGGGAACACAGATACGCAGTATTTT

d_gene: NA
v_gene: TRBV28
abundance: once
j_gene: TRBJ2-3
CDR3aa: CASSSNTDTQYF
CDR3nt: TGTGCCAGCAGTTCCAACACAGATACGCAGTATTTT

d_gene: NA
v_gene: TRBV6-5
abundance: NA
j_gene: TRBJ1-5
CDR3aa: CASIGHLNQPQHF
CDR3nt: TGTGCCAGCATCGGACATTTAAATCAGCCCCAGCATTTT

d_gene: NA
v_gene: TRBV28
abundance: NA
j_gene: TRBJ1-5
CDR3aa: CASSLSAGSRGNQPQHF
CDR3nt: TGTGCCAGCAGTTTATCGGCAGGGAGCCGGGGCAATCAGCCCCAGCATTTT

d_gene: TRBD1
v_gene: TRBV11-3
abundance: NA
j_gene: TRBJ2-2
CDR3aa: CASSFAGTGINTGELFF
CDR3nt: TGTGCCAGCAGCTTCGCCGGGACAGGGATCAACACCGGGGAGCTGTTTTTT

d_gene: TRBD1
v_gene: TRBV4-1
abundance: NA
j_gene: TRBJ2-1
CDR3aa: CASSQGQGTRNEQFF
CDR3nt: TGCGCCAGCAGCCAGGGACAGGGGACAAGGAATGAGCAGTTCTTC

d_gene: TRBD2
v_gene: TRBV28
abundance: NA
j_gene: TRBJ2-3
CDR3aa: CASSPQGAGVGTDTQYF
CDR3nt: TGTGCCAGCAGTCCTCAAGGGGCGGGAGTGGGCACAGATACGCAGTATTTT

d_gene: NA
v_gene: TRBV28
abundance: NA
j_gene: TRBJ1-4
CDR3aa: CASSLNGEKLFF
CDR3nt: TGTGCCAGCAGTTTAAATGGTGAAAAACTGTTTTTT

d_gene: NA
v_gene: TRBV29-1
abundance: NA
j_gene: TRBJ2-1
CDR3aa: CSVDGGREQFF
CDR3nt: TGCAGCGTTGATGGAGGACGTGAGCAGTTCTTC

d_gene: NA
v_gene: TRBV5-4
abundance: NA
j_gene: TRBJ1-1
CDR3aa: CASSLGPITEAFF
CDR3nt: TGTGCCAGCAGCTTGGGGCCAATAACTGAAGCTTTCTTT

d_gene: TRBD2
v_gene: TRBV20-1
abundance: NA
j_gene: TRBJ2-2
CDR3aa: CSASASGNTGELFF
CDR3nt: TGCAGTGCTAGTGCTAGCGGGAACACCGGGGAGCTGTTTTTT

d_gene: NA
v_gene: TRBV28
abundance: once
j_gene: TRBJ1-2
CDR3aa: CASRPGGGGYTF
CDR3nt: TGTGCCAGCAGGCCCGGAGGGGGAGGCTACACCTTC

d_gene: NA
v_gene: TRBV29-1
abundance: NA
j_gene: TRBJ2-3
CDR3aa: CSAPGYPDTQYF
CDR3nt: TGCAGCGCCCCTGGCTACCCAGATACGCAGTATTTT

d_gene: TRBD2
v_gene: TRBV11-2
abundance: NA
j_gene: TRBJ2-7
CDR3aa: CASSLWTSGSSEQYF
CDR3nt: TGTGCCAGCAGCCTATGGACTAGCGGCAGTAGCGAGCAGTACTTC

d_gene: TRBD2
v_gene: TRBV10-3
abundance: NA
j_gene: TRBJ2-3
CDR3aa: CAISSTSGRATDTQYF
CDR3nt: TGTGCCATCAGTAGTACTAGCGGGAGGGCCACAGATACGCAGTATTTT

d_gene: TRBD1
v_gene: TRBV28
abundance: NA
j_gene: TRBJ2-1
CDR3aa: CASSLYGQGNYNEQFF
CDR3nt: TGTGCCAGCAGTTTATACGGACAGGGGAACTACAATGAGCAGTTCTTC

d_gene: NA
v_gene: TRBV6-5
abundance: NA
j_gene: TRBJ2-1
CDR3aa: CASSTLARDEQFF
CDR3nt: TGTGCCAGCAGTACACTAGCTAGGGATGAGCAGTTCTTC

d_gene: NA
v_gene: TRBV5-4
abundance: once
j_gene: TRBJ1-6
CDR3aa: CASSLSSSYNSPLHF
CDR3nt: TGTGCCAGCAGCTTGAGTAGCTCCTATAATTCACCCCTCCACTTT

d_gene: NA
v_gene: TRBV10-3
abundance: few
j_gene: TRBJ2-6
CDR3aa: CAISGDSGANVLTF
CDR3nt: TGTGCCATCAGTGGGGACTCTGGGGCCAACGTCCTGACTTTC

d_gene: NA
v_gene: TRBV19
abundance: NA
j_gene: TRBJ1-4
CDR3aa: CASSARTTQRAEKLFF
CDR3nt: TGTGCCAGTAGTGCTCGTACGACTCAGAGGGCTGAAAAACTGTTTTTT

d_gene: NA
v_gene: TRBV4-1
abundance: once
j_gene: TRBJ2-1
CDR3aa: CASSQRASSYNEQFF
CDR3nt: TGCGCCAGCAGCCAACGGGCAAGCTCCTACAATGAGCAGTTCTTC

d_gene: TRBD2
v_gene: TRBV11-3
abundance: NA
j_gene: TRBJ2-3
CDR3aa: CASSSGSSGSTDTQYF
CDR3nt: TGTGCCAGCAGCTCAGGGTCTAGCGGTAGCACAGATACGCAGTATTTT

d_gene: NA
v_gene: TRBV2
abundance: NA
j_gene: TRBJ1-5
CDR3aa: CASSGAGAPYQPQHF
CDR3nt: TGTGCCAGCAGTGGTGCGGGAGCTCCTTATCAGCCCCAGCATTTT

d_gene: NA
v_gene: TRBV28
abundance: once
j_gene: TRBJ1-5
CDR3aa: CASRVLHQPQHF
CDR3nt: TGTGCCAGCAGGGTTCTACATCAGCCCCAGCATTTT

d_gene: NA
v_gene: TRBV6-5
abundance: NA
j_gene: TRBJ1-1
CDR3aa: CASSSQGGGGNTEAFF
CDR3nt: TGTGCCAGCAGTTCCCAGGGCGGGGGAGGGAACACTGAAGCTTTCTTT

d_gene: NA
v_gene: TRBV7-3
abundance: NA
j_gene: TRBJ2-5
CDR3aa: CASSFCVGKETQYF
CDR3nt: TGTGCCAGCAGCTTTTGCGTGGGTAAAGAGACCCAGTACTTC

d_gene: NA
v_gene: TRBV18
abundance: NA
j_gene: TRBJ1-1
CDR3aa: CASSPYPKAEASF
CDR3nt: TGTGCCAGCTCACCATATCCCAAGGCTGAAGCTTCCTTT

d_gene: NA
v_gene: TRBV6-2/TRBV6-3
abundance: NA
j_gene: TRBJ2-7
CDR3aa: CASTPGLGSYEQYF
CDR3nt: TGTGCCAGCACCCCCGGGTTGGGATCCTACGAGCAGTACTTC

d_gene: TRBD1
v_gene: TRBV2
abundance: NA
j_gene: TRBJ2-7
CDR3aa: CASSATGTGTEEQYF
CDR3nt: TGTGCCAGCAGTGCCACCGGGACAGGCACTGAGGAGCAGTACTTC

d_gene: TRBD1
v_gene: TRBV28
abundance: NA
j_gene: TRBJ1-2
CDR3aa: CASSSGQAVYGYTF
CDR3nt: TGTGCCAGCAGTTCGGGACAGGCAGTCTATGGCTACACCTTC

d_gene: NA
v_gene: TRBV10-3
abundance: once
j_gene: TRBJ2-1
CDR3aa: CAISESSVRGVFF
CDR3nt: TGTGCCATCAGTGAGTCGTCGGTGCGAGGGGTGTTCTTC

d_gene: TRBD1
v_gene: TRBV5-8
abundance: NA
j_gene: TRBJ1-4
CDR3aa: CASSRGQGPTNEKLFF
CDR3nt: TGTGCCAGCAGCCGCGGACAGGGCCCAACTAATGAAAAACTGTTTTTT

d_gene: TRBD2
v_gene: TRBV7-6
abundance: NA
j_gene: TRBJ2-2
CDR3aa: CASSLPSGNTGELFF
CDR3nt: TGTGCCAGCAGCTTACCTAGCGGAAACACCGGGGAGCTGTTTTTT

d_gene: NA
v_gene: TRBV3-1/TRBV3-2
abundance: once
j_gene: TRBJ2-3
CDR3aa: CASSQVSARPDTQYF
CDR3nt: TGTGCCAGCAGCCAAGTGTCAGCACGCCCCGATACGCAGTATTTT

d_gene: NA
v_gene: TRBV5-6
abundance: NA
j_gene: TRBJ2-7
CDR3aa: CASSLGRGPSYEQYF
CDR3nt: TGTGCCAGCAGTCTGGGGAGGGGGCCATCTTACGAGCAGTACTTC

d_gene: TRBD1
v_gene: TRBV6-5
abundance: NA
j_gene: TRBJ1-5
CDR3aa: CASSRDRGNQPQHF
CDR3nt: TGTGCCAGCAGCCGGGACAGGGGAAATCAGCCCCAGCATTTT

d_gene: NA
v_gene: TRBV7-9
abundance: NA
j_gene: TRBJ2-2
CDR3aa: CASSLEYQTGELFF
CDR3nt: TGTGCCAGCAGCTTAGAGTACCAGACCGGGGAGCTGTTTTTT

d_gene: TRBD1
v_gene: TRBV28
abundance: NA
j_gene: TRBJ1-6
CDR3aa: CASSLSGGNTYNSPLHF
CDR3nt: TGTGCCAGCAGTTTATCAGGGGGCAATACCTATAATTCACCCCTCCACTTT

d_gene: NA
v_gene: TRBV28
abundance: once
j_gene: TRBJ1-2
CDR3aa: CASSFVSGFGYTF
CDR3nt: TGTGCCAGCAGTTTCGTGTCGGGTTTCGGCTACACCTTC

d_gene: NA
v_gene: TRBV14
abundance: NA
j_gene: TRBJ2-3
CDR3aa: CASSQEGPSRIYF
CDR3nt: TGTGCCAGCAGCCAGGAAGGGCCTAGCCGTATATATTTT

d_gene: TRBD1
v_gene: TRBV3-1/TRBV3-2
abundance: NA
j_gene: TRBJ2-7
CDR3aa: CASSQADRAHYEQYF
CDR3nt: TGTGCCAGCAGCCAGGCTGACAGGGCCCACTACGAGCAGTACTTC

d_gene: TRBD2
v_gene: TRBV28
abundance: NA
j_gene: TRBJ2-7
CDR3aa: CASSTAGVHNYEQYF
CDR3nt: TGTGCCAGCAGTACAGCGGGAGTCCACAACTACGAGCAGTACTTC

d_gene: NA
v_gene: TRBV5-1
abundance: once
j_gene: TRBJ2-5
CDR3aa: CASSPPAQTQYF
CDR3nt: TGCGCCAGCAGTCCCCCGGCACAGACCCAGTACTTC

d_gene: NA
v_gene: TRBV7-2
abundance: NA
j_gene: TRBJ2-1
CDR3aa: CASSFVTITGEQFF
CDR3nt: TGTGCCAGCAGCTTTGTAACTATTACCGGAGAGCAGTTCTTC

d_gene: TRBD1
v_gene: TRBV5-8
abundance: NA
j_gene: TRBJ1-2
CDR3aa: CASSWTGRGNYGYTF
CDR3nt: TGTGCCAGCAGCTGGACAGGGAGGGGGAACTATGGCTACACCTTC

d_gene: TRBD1
v_gene: TRBV6-5
abundance: NA
j_gene: TRBJ1-5
CDR3aa: CAADRDNSNQPQHF
CDR3nt: TGTGCCGCGGACAGGGACAATAGCAATCAGCCCCAGCATTTT

d_gene: TRBD1
v_gene: TRBV4-1
abundance: NA
j_gene: TRBJ1-5
CDR3aa: CASSQALQGNSNQPQHF
CDR3nt: TGCGCCAGCAGCCAAGCTTTACAGGGGAATAGCAATCAGCCCCAGCATTTT

d_gene: NA
v_gene: TRBV28
abundance: NA
j_gene: TRBJ1-5
CDR3aa: CASSYDLSNQPQHF
CDR3nt: TGTGCCAGCAGCTATGACTTGAGCAATCAGCCCCAGCATTTT